The 26 T cell receptor beta chains given below trace back to one sample, sequenced in a study of T cells in Graves' hyperthyroidism and ophthalmopathy. RNA transcripts yielded amplified TCR beta CDR3 regions. The study used the HTBI primer set for a first-round RT-PCR of the TCR CDR3. MiXCR, applied by TCRdb to the multiplex PCR reads, yields one record per CDR3 protein. The sample has around 800,000 distinct CDR3 sequences, over 35% seen once. Sequenced input: blood. These TCRs come from a man aged 18 to 29 with Graves' hyperthyroidism.

This clonotype was picked up a small number of times. The chain joins TRBV20-1 to TRBJ1-6; TRBD1 matches 8 bases. From germline, CDR1 is DFQATT and CDR2 SNEGSKA (reference sequence). V gave up 5 bases and J gave up 5 bases; unmatched junction bases: 5. The CDR3 has 14 amino acids. The CDR3 protein is CSAGQGTHNSPLHF. The CDR3 DNA reads TGCAGTGCTGGACAGGGAACACATAATTCACCCCTCCACTTT.

The chain links TRBV11-2 to TRBJ2-7; the D gene is possibly TRBD2 (6 bases). Trimming shortened V by 4 bases and J by 0 bases, and 13 bases separated the two germline ends. There are 15 residues in the CDR3. Germline values: CDR1 SGHAT, CDR2 FQNNGV. DNA of the CDR3: TGTGCCAGCAGCTCCGCGGGGACCTCCTCCTACGAGCAGTACTTC. Translated, it gives CASSSAGTSSYEQYF.

CDR3 in amino acids: CASSQPDRANTGELFF. The CDR3 coding sequence is TGTGCCAGCAGCCAACCGGACAGGGCGAACACCGGGGAGCTGTTTTTT. The rearrangement links TRBV5-4 to TRBJ2-2; 8 nucleotides agree with TRBD1. The V gene end was trimmed by 4 bases and the J gene end by 0 bases; junction bases not matched to a gene: 5. This CDR3 comprises 16 residues. Germline V lookup: CDR1 SGHNT, CDR2 YYREEE (reference sequence).

Note on this clonotype: An end of the junction does not agree with germline; a read error may underlie this. The rearrangement uses TRBV9 and TRBJ2-2, with D maybe TRBD2 (5 bases). The CDR3 consists of 13 residues. Germline values: CDR1 SGDLS, CDR2 YYNGEE. The CDR3 nucleotides are TGTGTCAGCGGCGTACTGGGGACCGGGGAGCTGTTTTTT. Translation: CVSGVLGTGELFF.

The gene calls are TRBV7-6 and TRBJ2-7; a possible D gene is TRBD1 (6 bases). This CDR3 region has 15 residues. V was clipped by 5 bases and J by 0 bases, with 14 bases between them. Germline V gene lookup returns CDR1 SGHVS and CDR2 FNYEAQ. The DNA of the CDR3 is TGTGCCAGCAGCGGCCGACAGGAATACTCCTACGAGCAGTACTTC. Translated: CASSGRQEYSYEQYF.

There are many counts of this clonotype. The J gene is TRBJ1-2, the V gene TRBV20-1; D possibly corresponds to TRBD1 (6 bases). From germline, CDR1 is DFQATT and CDR2 SNEGSKA (reference sequence). CDR3 length equals 14 residues. The V end lost 0 bases, the J end lost 3 bases, and 11 bases lay between the germline ends. CDR3 in DNA: TGCAGTGCTAGAGAGACTGAGGGGGACTATGGCTACACCTTC. Translated, it gives CSARETEGDYGYTF.

The CDR3: CASMDRAPSGEAFF. The CDR3 DNA sequence: TGTGCCAGCATGGACAGGGCCCCCTCGGGCGAAGCTTTCTTT. V is TRBV10-3 and J is TRBJ1-1; 8 positions match TRBD1. Losses at the gene ends were 10 bases for V and 8 bases for J; bases not matched to a gene: 15. The CDR3 spans 14 residues. Germline CDR1 is ENHRY and CDR2 is SYGVKD.

The chain combines TRBV5-6 with TRBJ2-7, with D perhaps matching TRBD1 (6 bases). Germline values: CDR1 SGHDT, CDR2 YYEEEE. Trimming took off 4 bases at V and 6 bases at J, with 20 bases between the two ends. The length of the CDR3 is 15 residues. The CDR3 spells CASSPGVASASEQYF. CDR3 DNA sequence: TGTGCCAGCAGCCCAGGGGTAGCGTCAGCCAGCGAGCAGTACTTC.

The chain joins TRBV13 to TRBJ1-2; D gene uncertain. The CDR3 is 14 residues long. V lost 1 base to trimming and J lost 2 bases, with 8 bases between them. Germline lookup yields CDR1 PRHDT and CDR2 FYEKMQ (reference sequence). The CDR3, as DNA: TGTGCCAGCAGCTTAGCTTCGAAGAACTATGGCTACACCTTC. This gives the protein CASSLASKNYGYTF.

This clonotype was observed at least ten times. The genes are TRBV7-9 and TRBJ1-1, with D uncertain. This CDR3 is 13 amino acids long. Germline lookup yields CDR1 SEHNR and CDR2 FQNEAQ (reference sequence). V lost 2 bases to trimming and J lost 3 bases, with 7 bases between them. CDR3 sequence: CASSLTQDTEAFF. CDR3 DNA: TGTGCCAGCAGCTTAACACAAGACACTGAAGCTTTCTTT.

This clonotype has ten or more counts. The J gene is TRBJ1-1, the V gene TRBV29-1, with a possible D match to TRBD1 (6 bases). The V gene lost 7 bases and the J gene lost 0 bases, with 18 bases spanning the gap. The germline CDR1 and CDR2 sequences are SQVTM and ANQGSEA. The CDR3 totals 15 residues. This CDR3 is CSGGLRGAVNTEAFF. The CDR3 coding sequence is TGCAGCGGTGGCTTGAGGGGGGCGGTGAACACTGAAGCTTTCTTT.

This clonotype was found once. Because the CDR3 is missing its conserved closing phenylalanine or tryptophan, this is likely a read error. This chain joins TRBV6-5 and TRBJ1-1, with D possibly matching TRBD1 (5 bases). CDR3 length equals 16 residues. Trimming took off 5 bases at V and 6 bases at J, with 22 bases between the two ends. Germline V CDR1 and CDR2: MNHEY, SVGAGI. The CDR3 bases are TGTGCCAGCAGTCCTTCGGGCCGGCAGGGTCGTCCTGAAGCTTTCCTT. Translating it yields CASSPSGRQGRPEAFL.

This clonotype was found a few times. This chain joins TRBV14 and TRBJ2-7, with 7 bases fitting TRBD1. V gave up 1 base and J gave up 0 bases; unmatched junction bases: 9. The CDR3 extends over 17 amino acids. Germline CDR1 SGHDN, CDR2 FVKESK. Here the CDR3 DNA reads TGTGCCAGCAGCCAAGGACTACGGTGGGACAGCTCCTACGAGCAGTACTTC. Translating it yields CASSQGLRWDSSYEQYF.

This clonotype occurred a few times. The chain uses TRBV5-8 and TRBJ1-5; the D is unclear. The germline CDR1 and CDR2 sequences are SGHTS and YDEGEE. V dropped 4 bases and J dropped 2 bases, with 13 bases sitting between them. The CDR3 is 15 residues long. The CDR3 sequence is CASSTTQFGNQPQHF. The DNA for the CDR3 is TGTGCCAGCAGCACGACACAGTTCGGCAATCAGCCCCAGCATTTT.

V is TRBV7-9 and J is TRBJ1-6; the match to TRBD1 covers 9 bases. V lost 5 bases, J lost 8 bases, and 7 bases stayed unmatched. CDR1 is SEHNR, CDR2 FQNEAQ, per germline (reference sequence). The CDR3 sequence is 15 residues long. DNA of the CDR3: TGTGCCAGCAGCCAAGCGGGACAGGGCGATTCACCCCTCCACTTT. This gives the protein CASSQAGQGDSPLHF.

This clonotype was observed at least ten times. The chain carries TRBV12-3 or TRBV12-4 and TRBJ1-1, with a possible D match to TRBD1 (5 bases). The CDR3 sequence is 14 residues long. Trimming removed 5 bases from V and 1 base from J, with 11 bases in between. The CDR3 reads CASSPRQSNTEAFF. The CDR3 nucleotides read TGTGCCAGCAGTCCTCGACAGTCGAACACTGAAGCTTTCTTT.

This rearrangement joins TRBV9 to TRBJ1-3; TRBD1 matches 8 bases. Losses at the gene ends were 4 bases for V and 2 bases for J; bases not matched to a gene: 5. The length of the CDR3 is 15 residues. Germline V lookup: CDR1 SGDLS, CDR2 YYNGEE. As DNA, the CDR3 is TGTGCCAGCAGCTCCCGGACAGGGACTGGAAACACCATATATTTT. Its protein product is CASSSRTGTGNTIYF.

In this sample, this clonotype turned up a few times. V and J are TRBV13 and TRBJ2-7; no definite D call. The germline V gene has CDR1 PRHDT and CDR2 FYEKMQ (reference sequence). This CDR3 is 15 amino acids long. The germline V and J ends were trimmed by 5 bases and 4 bases, with 18 bases remaining between them. In DNA form, the CDR3 reads TGTGCCAGCAGCGGTCCCTCGCGCACGGGTTACGAGCAGTACTTC. Translated: CASSGPSRTGYEQYF.

The chain joins TRBV20-1 to TRBJ1-1, with D perhaps matching TRBD1 (5 bases). The germline V gene has CDR1 DFQATT and CDR2 SNEGSKA (reference sequence). With 6 bases removed from V and 4 bases from J, the gap between germline ends came to 18 bases. The CDR3 loop spans 14 amino acids. DNA of the CDR3: TGCAGTGCCCCCGATAGGAGGGGAACCACTGAAGCTTTCTTT. It encodes CSAPDRRGTTEAFF.

DNA for the CDR3: TGTGCCAGCAGCCTCGAGGGGGGTCATCTGTATAATTCACCCCTCCACTTT. Translating gives CASSLEGGHLYNSPLHF. The chain employs TRBV14 and TRBJ1-6; possibly TRBD1 for D (6 bases). Germline CDR1 is SGHDN and CDR2 is FVKESK. Trimming stripped 4 bases from V and 4 bases from J, with 17 bases between. The CDR3 contains 17 residues.

This chain joins TRBV12-3 or TRBV12-4 and TRBJ1-2; no clear D. Trimming cost V 4 bases and J 4 bases, with 10 bases left between them. The CDR3 spans 13 residues. CDR3 in DNA: TGTGCCAGCAGTTCAAGCAGGCTCTATGGCTACACCTTC. Residues: CASSSSRLYGYTF.

This clonotype was seen only once. This chain connects TRBV29-1 to TRBJ1-5; D not resolved. Germline-derived CDR1 and CDR2 are SQVTM and ANQGSEA. CDR3 length equals 13 residues. V shed 8 bases and J shed 3 bases, with 14 bases lying between them. This chain's CDR3 is CSQEPGPNQPQHF. In nucleotides, the CDR3 is TGCAGCCAAGAACCGGGTCCCAATCAGCCCCAGCATTTT.

This sequence joins TRBV7-3 and TRBJ2-7; unclear D gene. Trimming pared 5 bases from V and 9 bases from J, leaving 11 bases between. CDR1 and CDR2 (germline): SGHTA, FQGTGA. This CDR3 comprises 11 residues. The CDR3 is CASSPRYGQYF. The CDR3 DNA reads as TGTGCCAGCAGCCCGCGCTATGGGCAGTACTTC.

Comment on this clonotype: A much larger clone is a single base away; this may be a read error. V and J are TRBV7-9 and TRBJ2-7, with D perhaps given as TRBD1 or TRBD2 (6 bases each). This CDR3 is built from 14 residues. Looked up from germline, CDR1 is SEHNR and CDR2 is FQNEAQ (reference sequence). Written as DNA, the CDR3 is TGTGCCAGCAGCCAGCCGGGGGCAGACTACGGGCAGTACTTC. Amino acid sequence: CASSQPGADYGQYF.

This clonotype was detected only a few times. The chain recombines TRBV19 with TRBJ2-5, with 7 positions matching TRBD2. The germline V gene encodes CDR1 LNHDA and CDR2 SQIVND (reference sequence). The trim removed 5 bases at V and 2 bases at J, leaving 8 bases unmatched. The CDR3 runs 15 residues. CDR3 DNA sequence: TGTGCCAGTAGTTCCCCGACTAGCACACAAGAGACCCAGTACTTC. Translating it yields CASSSPTSTQETQYF.

The table lists this clonotype with many counts. The V and J genes are TRBV7-9 and TRBJ1-1; D might be TRBD1 (6 bases). Trimming shortened V by 2 bases and J by 3 bases, and 10 bases separated the two germline ends. The CDR3 has 14 residues. Germline V gene sequence: CDR1 SEHNR, CDR2 FQNEAQ (reference sequence). The CDR3 DNA is TGTGCCAGCAGCTTAATGCAGGGGTACACTGAAGCTTTCTTT. Its protein is CASSLMQGYTEAFF.